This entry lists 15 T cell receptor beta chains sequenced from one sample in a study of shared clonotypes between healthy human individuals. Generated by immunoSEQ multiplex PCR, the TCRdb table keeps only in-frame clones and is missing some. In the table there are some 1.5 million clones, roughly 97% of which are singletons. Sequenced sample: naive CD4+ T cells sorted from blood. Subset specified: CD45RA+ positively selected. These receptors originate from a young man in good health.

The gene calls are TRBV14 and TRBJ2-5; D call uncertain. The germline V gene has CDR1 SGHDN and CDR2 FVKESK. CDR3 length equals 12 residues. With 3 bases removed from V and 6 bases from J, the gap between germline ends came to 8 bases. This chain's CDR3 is CASSQTEQTQYF. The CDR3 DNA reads TGTGCCAGCAGCCAGACGGAACAGACCCAGTACTTC.

CDR3 sequence reads: CASSQGLATVEGAFF. The DNA for the CDR3 is TGCGCCAGCAGCCAAGGACTCGCTACGGTAGAAGGAGCTTTCTTT. The chain uses TRBV4-1 and TRBJ1-1, with D unresolved. CDR3 length: 15 residues. Trimming stripped 1 base from V and 10 bases from J, with 19 bases between. The germline gives CDR1 MGHRA, CDR2 YSYEKL.

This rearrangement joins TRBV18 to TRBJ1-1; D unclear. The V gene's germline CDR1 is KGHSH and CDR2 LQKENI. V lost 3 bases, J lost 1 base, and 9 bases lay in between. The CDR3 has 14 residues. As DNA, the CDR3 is TGTGCCAGCTCACCCCGACGGGAGAACACTGAAGCTTTCTTT. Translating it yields CASSPRRENTEAFF. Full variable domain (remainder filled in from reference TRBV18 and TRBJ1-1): NAGVMQNPRHLVRRRGQEARLRCSPMKGHSHVYWYRQLPEEGLKFMVYLQKENIIDESGMPKERFSAEFPKEGPSILRIQQVVRGDSAAYFCASSPRRENTEAFFGQGTRLTVV.

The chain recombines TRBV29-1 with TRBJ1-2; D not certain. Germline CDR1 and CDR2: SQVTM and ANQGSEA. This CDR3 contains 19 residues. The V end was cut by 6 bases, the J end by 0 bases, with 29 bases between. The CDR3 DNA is TGCAGCGTATATGGTCGTTACCCAAGCCCCGAGCACACTAACTATGGCTACACCTTC. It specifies CSVYGRYPSPEHTNYGYTF.

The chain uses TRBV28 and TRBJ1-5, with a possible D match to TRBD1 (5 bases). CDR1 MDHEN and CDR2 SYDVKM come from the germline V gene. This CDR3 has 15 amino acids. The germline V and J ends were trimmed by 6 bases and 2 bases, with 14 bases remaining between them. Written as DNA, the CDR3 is TGTGCCAGCAGACCAAGAGCGGGACGCAATCAGCCCCAGCATTTT. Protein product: CASRPRAGRNQPQHF.

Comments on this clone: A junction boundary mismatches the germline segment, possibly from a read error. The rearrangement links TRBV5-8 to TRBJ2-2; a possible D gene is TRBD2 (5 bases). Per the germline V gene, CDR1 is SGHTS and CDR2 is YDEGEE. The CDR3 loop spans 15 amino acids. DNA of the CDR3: TGTGCCAGCAGTTTGGACGGGATGGGCGCCGGGGAGCTGTTTTTT. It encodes CASSLDGMGAGELFF. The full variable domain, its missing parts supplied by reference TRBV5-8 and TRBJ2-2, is EAGVTQSPTHLIKTRGQQATLRCSPISGHTSVYWYQQALGLGLQFLLWYDEGEERNRGNFPPRFSGRQFPNYSSELNVNALELEDSALYLCASSLDGMGAGELFFGEGSRLTVL.

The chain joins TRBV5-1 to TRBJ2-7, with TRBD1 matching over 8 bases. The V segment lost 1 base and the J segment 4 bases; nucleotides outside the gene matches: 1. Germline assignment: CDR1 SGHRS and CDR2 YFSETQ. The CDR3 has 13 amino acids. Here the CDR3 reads CASSLNRGYEQYF. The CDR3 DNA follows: TGCGCCAGCAGCTTGAACAGGGGGTACGAGCAGTACTTC. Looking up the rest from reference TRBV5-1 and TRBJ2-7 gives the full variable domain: KAGVTQTPRYLIKTRGQQVTLSCSPISGHRSVSWYQQTPGQGLQFLFEYFSETQRNKGNFPGRFSGRQFSNSRSEMNVSTLELGDSALYLCASSLNRGYEQYFGPGTRLTVT.

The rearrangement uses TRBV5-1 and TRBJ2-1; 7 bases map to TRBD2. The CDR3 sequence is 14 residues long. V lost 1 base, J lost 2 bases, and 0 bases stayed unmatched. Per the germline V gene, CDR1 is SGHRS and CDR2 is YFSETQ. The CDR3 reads CASSLTSAYNEQFF. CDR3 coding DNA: TGCGCCAGCAGCTTGACTAGCGCCTACAATGAGCAGTTCTTC.

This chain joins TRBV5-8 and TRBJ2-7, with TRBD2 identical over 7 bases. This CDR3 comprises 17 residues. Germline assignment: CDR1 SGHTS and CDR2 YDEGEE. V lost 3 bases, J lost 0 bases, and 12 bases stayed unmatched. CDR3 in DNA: TGTGCCAGCAGCTCCAGCGGCCTAGCGGTTTTCTCCTACGAGCAGTACTTC. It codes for CASSSSGLAVFSYEQYF.

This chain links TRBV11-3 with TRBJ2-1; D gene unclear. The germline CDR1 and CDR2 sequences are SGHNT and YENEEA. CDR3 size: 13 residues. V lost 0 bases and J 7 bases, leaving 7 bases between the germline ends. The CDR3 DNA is TGTGCCAGCAGCTTAGATCTCCGGAATGAGCAGTTCTTC. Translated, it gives CASSLDLRNEQFF.

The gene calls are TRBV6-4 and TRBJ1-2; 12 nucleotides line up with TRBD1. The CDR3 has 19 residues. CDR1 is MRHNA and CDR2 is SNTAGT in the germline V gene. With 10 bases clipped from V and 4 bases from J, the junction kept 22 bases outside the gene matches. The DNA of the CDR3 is TGTGCCATCCTCGTCCCCCTGAGACTCCGGGACAGGGGGCCCTATGGCTACACCTTC. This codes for CAILVPLRLRDRGPYGYTF.

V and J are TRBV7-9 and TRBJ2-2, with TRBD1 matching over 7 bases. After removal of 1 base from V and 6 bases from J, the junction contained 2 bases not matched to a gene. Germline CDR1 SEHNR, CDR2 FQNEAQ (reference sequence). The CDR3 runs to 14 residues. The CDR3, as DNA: TGTGCCAGCAGCTTAGAGCAGGGGGCCGGGGAGCTGTTTTTT. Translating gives CASSLEQGAGELFF.

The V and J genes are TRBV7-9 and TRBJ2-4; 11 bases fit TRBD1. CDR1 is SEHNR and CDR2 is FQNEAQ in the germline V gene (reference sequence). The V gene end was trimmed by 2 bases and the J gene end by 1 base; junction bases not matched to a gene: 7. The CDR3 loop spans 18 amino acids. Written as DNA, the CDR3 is TGTGCCAGCAGCTTACCGGACAGGGGGCTTTCTGCCAAAAACATTCAGTACTTC. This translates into CASSLPDRGLSAKNIQYF.

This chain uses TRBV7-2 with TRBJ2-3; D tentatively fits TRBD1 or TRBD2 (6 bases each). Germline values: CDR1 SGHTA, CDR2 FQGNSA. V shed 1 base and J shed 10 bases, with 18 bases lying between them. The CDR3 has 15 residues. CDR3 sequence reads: CASSLGGGPSIAQYF. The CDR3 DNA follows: TGTGCCAGCAGCTTAGGTGGGGGGCCCTCCATTGCGCAGTATTTT.

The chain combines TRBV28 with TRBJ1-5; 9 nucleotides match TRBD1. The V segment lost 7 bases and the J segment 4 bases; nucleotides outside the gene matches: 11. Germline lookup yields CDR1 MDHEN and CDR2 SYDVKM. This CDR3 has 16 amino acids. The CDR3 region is CASTLSSGQGNQPQHF. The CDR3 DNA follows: TGTGCCAGCACCCTATCCTCCGGACAGGGGAATCAGCCCCAGCATTTT.